The 19 T cell receptor beta chains listed next were all sequenced from one sample in a study of immune cell composition in non-small cell lung cancer. Only in-frame clones appear in the TCRdb table, and some are missing; sequencing was by immunoSEQ multiplex PCR. The data contain about 7,600 clones, roughly 78% of them singletons. Source material: lung tumor tissue. Source of these receptors: a human donor with non-small cell lung cancer.

The chain's CDR3 is CAWGDGNYGYTF. For the CDR3, the DNA is TGTGCCTGGGGGGACGGGAACTATGGCTACACCTTC. The chain links TRBV30 to TRBJ1-2; perhaps TRBD1 as D (5 bases). With 5 bases removed from V and 2 bases from J, the gap between germline ends came to 9 bases. The CDR3 is 12 residues long. Germline V gene sequence: CDR1 GTSNPN, CDR2 SVGIG (reference sequence).

This CDR3 is CASNFRGRDQPQHF. CDR3 coding DNA: TGTGCCAGCAATTTCAGGGGGCGAGATCAGCCCCAGCATTTT. V is TRBV6-5 and J is TRBJ1-5, with 8 bases fitting TRBD1. Germline V CDR1 and CDR2: MNHEY, SVGAGI. The CDR3 consists of 14 residues. V dropped 7 bases and J dropped 5; count of bases not matched to a gene: 7.

This sequence joins TRBV5-4 and TRBJ1-6, with no clear D. The CDR3 has 14 amino acids. Germline CDR1 SGHNT, CDR2 YYREEE (reference sequence). V was trimmed by 3 bases and J by 7 bases, leaving 11 bases between them. CDR3 in amino acids: CASSWIAENSPLHF. DNA of the CDR3: TGTGCCAGCAGCTGGATAGCAGAGAATTCACCCCTCCACTTT.

This rearrangement joins TRBV6-6 to TRBJ1-2; TRBD1 is a possible D gene (5 bases). In germline, CDR1 is MNHNY, CDR2 SVGAGI (reference sequence). The V and J ends lost 2 bases and 2 bases respectively, with 15 bases between them. The CDR3 loop spans 16 amino acids. CDR3 nucleotides: TGTGCCAGCAGTTACGCCGGGCAGGGTGGGAACTATGGCTACACCTTC. The encoded protein is CASSYAGQGGNYGYTF.

This clone was counted once. The junction departs from the called germline gene at one end, perhaps through a read error. The chain couples TRBV5-3 to TRBJ2-7; D possibly corresponds to TRBD1 (5 bases). TRBV5-3 is an ORF, with its function uncertain. CDR3 length: 13 residues. CDR3: CASSFLGKGEQYF. The DNA of the CDR3 is TGTGCCAGCAGCTTTTTGGGCAAGGGGGAGCAGTACTTC.

A word on this clone: A read error is possible here, since a much larger clone lies one base away. V gene TRBV11-3 combines with J gene TRBJ1-1; D is unclear. V lost 0 bases and J 1 base, leaving 0 bases between the germline ends. CDR3 length: 12 amino acids. Germline-derived CDR1 and CDR2 are SGHNT and YENEEA. CDR3 sequence (DNA): TGTGCCAGCAGCTTAGAGAACACTGAAGCTTTCTTT. This sequence encodes CASSLENTEAFF.

Details on this clone: In the same sample, other DNA sequences code for this CDR3. The chain has TRBV19 and TRBJ2-3, with a weak D call TRBD1 (6 bases). V lost 1 base to trimming and J lost 4 bases, with 12 bases between them. CDR1 and CDR2 (germline): LNHDA, SQIVND (reference sequence). The CDR3 runs to 15 residues. This CDR3 is CASSIGGQGADTQYF. CDR3 coding DNA: TGTGCCAGTAGTATAGGGGGGCAGGGCGCAGATACGCAGTATTTT.

This chain links TRBV2 with TRBJ2-7; D gene uncertain. Germline V CDR1 and CDR2: SNHLY, FYNNEI. The CDR3 runs to 11 residues. Trimming removed 5 bases from V and 4 bases from J, with 6 bases in between. The CDR3 protein is CASSTTYEQYF. In DNA form, the CDR3 reads TGTGCCAGCAGTACTACATACGAGCAGTACTTC.

This clone was detected a few times. The chain uses TRBV9 and TRBJ2-7; 11 nucleotides agree with TRBD2. Germline values: CDR1 SGDLS, CDR2 YYNGEE. V shed 3 bases, J shed 2 bases, and the junction held 13 bases outside the gene matches. The CDR3 consists of 18 residues. The CDR3 region is CASSATSGGTPSPYEQYF. DNA for the CDR3: TGTGCCAGCAGCGCCACTAGCGGGGGAACCCCTTCCCCCTACGAGCAGTACTTC.

The V gene is TRBV4-3, the J gene TRBJ1-2, with D unclear. Germline CDR1 reads LGHNA; CDR2 reads YSLEER. V lost 0 bases and J 0 bases, leaving 11 bases between the germline ends. The length of the CDR3 is 16 residues. The CDR3 region is CASSQDLSVTNYGYTF. CDR3 bases: TGCGCCAGCAGCCAAGATCTAAGTGTCACTAACTATGGCTACACCTTC.

This clone was detected a few times. V is TRBV7-3 and J is TRBJ2-3; 8 nucleotides line up with TRBD2. The CDR3 runs to 16 residues. V lost 8 bases to trimming and J lost 3 bases; unmatched junction nucleotides: 13. Germline loops: CDR1 SGHTA, CDR2 FQGTGA. This chain's CDR3 is CASRNGRGGWTDTQYF. CDR3 DNA sequence: TGTGCCAGCCGTAACGGTCGGGGGGGGTGGACAGATACGCAGTATTTT.

J is TRBJ2-7 and V is TRBV27, with 9 bases fitting TRBD1. After removal of 5 bases from V and 6 bases from J, the junction contained 8 bases not matched to a gene. This CDR3 has 14 residues. The germline V gene encodes CDR1 MNHEY and CDR2 SMNVEV (reference sequence). The CDR3 coding sequence is TGTGCCAGCAGTCCATGGGACAGGGTAAGCGAGCAGTACTTC. This sequence encodes CASSPWDRVSEQYF.

This clone was seen a handful of times. The chain has TRBV7-2 and TRBJ2-5; 7 bases are shared with TRBD1. Germline CDR1 SGHTA, CDR2 FQGNSA. J was trimmed by 2 bases and V by 1 base; bases with no gene match: 1. The CDR3 totals 14 residues. In DNA, the CDR3 is TGTGCCAGCAGCTTAGGACAGGGTCAAGAGACCCAGTACTTC. The encoded protein is CASSLGQGQETQYF.

The gene calls are TRBV25-1 and TRBJ2-7, with D possibly being TRBD1 (6 bases). This CDR3 spans 14 amino acids. Trimming cost V 0 bases and J 3 bases, with 9 bases left between them. Germline CDR1 is MGHDK and CDR2 is SYGVNS. Written as DNA, the CDR3 is TGTGCCAGCAGTGAATACAGGGGAAACTACGAGCAGTACTTC. Its translation: CASSEYRGNYEQYF.

This chain connects TRBV19 to TRBJ1-5; 12 bases agree with TRBD1. This CDR3 has 16 amino acids. Germline lookup yields CDR1 LNHDA and CDR2 SQIVND (reference sequence). V shed 3 bases, J shed 2 bases, and the junction held 2 bases outside the gene matches. CDR3 in amino acids: CASSMGTGGRNQPQHF. In nucleotides, the CDR3 is TGTGCCAGTAGTATGGGGACAGGGGGCCGCAATCAGCCCCAGCATTTT.

The genes are TRBV13 and TRBJ1-1, with D maybe TRBD1 (5 bases). The CDR3 runs 13 residues. V lost 3 bases and J 1 base, leaving 6 bases between the germline ends. CDR1 and CDR2 (germline): PRHDT, FYEKMQ (reference sequence). The CDR3 protein is CASSFDRNTEAFF. The CDR3 nucleotides read TGTGCCAGCAGCTTTGACAGGAACACTGAAGCTTTCTTT.

The chain uses TRBV30 and TRBJ2-3; maybe TRBD1 (6 bases). Germline CDR1 GTSNPN, CDR2 SVGIG (reference sequence). With 3 bases removed from V and 4 bases from J, the gap between germline ends came to 14 bases. This CDR3 has 14 residues. CDR3 nucleotide sequence: TGTGCCTGGAGGGCACAGGGAGAACCAGATACGCAGTATTTT. It yields the protein CAWRAQGEPDTQYF.

The CDR3 DNA follows: TGTGCCAGTAGTGTAACCGGGACAGGGTACAATGAGCAGTTCTTC. Its translation: CASSVTGTGYNEQFF. V usage is TRBV19 and J usage is TRBJ2-1, with 9 bases that match TRBD1. V lost 5 bases to trimming and J lost 4 bases; unmatched junction nucleotides: 6. CDR3 length: 15 amino acids. Per germline, CDR1 LNHDA and CDR2 SQIVND (reference sequence). Variable domain in full (rest from reference TRBV19 and TRBJ2-1): DGGITQSPKYLFRKEGQNVTLSCEQNLNHDAMYWYRQDPGQGLRLIYYSQIVNDFQKGDIAEGYSVSREKKESFPLTVTSAQKNPTAFYLCASSVTGTGYNEQFFGPGTRLTVL.

The genes are TRBV5-1 and TRBJ1-2; unclear D gene. This CDR3 is 14 amino acids long. The germline V gene encodes CDR1 SGHRS and CDR2 YFSETQ. V was clipped by 0 bases and J by 7 bases, with 13 bases between them. The CDR3 protein is CASSLDTSGSGYTF. In nucleotides, the CDR3 is TGCGCCAGCAGCTTGGACACCTCCGGCAGTGGCTACACCTTC.